This T cell receptor (beta chain) comes out of a study of CD8 T cells in ankylosing spondylitis. Findings of the study overall: As for the disease-linked clones, they showed a CD8+ phenotype and occurred at relatively low frequencies in peripheral blood.

This clonotype was counted many times. The target antigen is unknown. At one end the junction does not follow the germline gene, possibly because of a read error. CDR1 is DFQATT and CDR2 is SNEGSKA in the germline V gene (reference sequence). The CDR3 is 18 amino acids. MiXCR was run by TCRdb on the 5' RACE reads, yielding one entry per CDR3 protein. The sample records approximately 69,000 distinct CDR3 sequences, 5.3% being singletons. The sample consisted of blood, either unsorted or a sorted T cell fraction (not recorded which). The V call is TRBV20-1, the J call TRBJ2-1; D could derive from TRBD1 or TRBD2 (5 bases each). The source of this sequence is a male donor with ankylosing spondylitis or in good health (not recorded which). The CDR3 loop reads CCARDSTRGTLVLNGQFF. CDR3 DNA: TGCTGTGCTAGAGATAGCACCAGAGGGACCCTCGTTTTAAATGGGCAGTTCTTC.